The clone carrying this TCR beta chain was recorded once. With 5 bases removed from V and 0 bases from J, the gap between germline ends came to 7 bases. The CDR3 has 13 residues. The germline V gene encodes CDR1 SGHTA and CDR2 FQGNSA. This specimen belongs to a study of T cell changes during pregnancy in multiple sclerosis. Generated by immunoSEQ multiplex PCR, the TCRdb table keeps only in-frame clones and is missing some. Of approximately 79,000 clones listed, 93% are singletons. This TCR came from a female donor in good health, enrolled as a control in a pregnancy study. The chain couples TRBV7-2 to TRBJ2-5, with D perhaps TRBD2 (6 bases). Sequences were derived from peripheral blood, sampled in the second trimester of pregnancy. The CDR3 spells CASSGTYQETQYF. Written as DNA, the CDR3 is TGTGCCAGCAGCGGGACTTACCAAGAGACCCAGTACTTC.